The clone carrying this T cell receptor beta chain was observed once. These data come from a study of blood T cell repertoires in COVID-19. Study background: Sources were T cells, B-cell-depleted T cells, or PBMCs; the material itself was cDNA or gDNA.

Libraries were prepared by immunoSEQ multiplex PCR; TCRdb keeps only in-frame clonotypes and omits some of them. The data contain around 58,000 clones, about 82% of them singletons. The origin of this receptor is a woman between 40 and 55 years old with acute COVID-19. Sequencing input: PBMCs or T cells enriched from blood (not recorded which).

CDR3 nucleotide sequence: TGTGCCAGCAGTCGTACAGGGGGCAGTGAAAAACTGTTTTTT. Translated: CASSRTGGSEKLFF. V is TRBV28 and J is TRBJ1-4, with TRBD1 matching 9 bases. The CDR3 is 14 residues long. Per germline, CDR1 MDHEN and CDR2 SYDVKM. V shed 5 bases and J 7 bases; nucleotides not matched to a gene: 5. The entire variable domain, with the rest obtained from reference TRBV28 and TRBJ1-4, is as follows: DVKVTQSSRYLVKRTGEKVFLECVQDMDHENMFWYRQDPGLGLRLIYFSYDVKMKEKGDIPEGYSVSREKKERFSLILESASTNQTSMYLCASSRTGGSEKLFFGSGTQLSVL.